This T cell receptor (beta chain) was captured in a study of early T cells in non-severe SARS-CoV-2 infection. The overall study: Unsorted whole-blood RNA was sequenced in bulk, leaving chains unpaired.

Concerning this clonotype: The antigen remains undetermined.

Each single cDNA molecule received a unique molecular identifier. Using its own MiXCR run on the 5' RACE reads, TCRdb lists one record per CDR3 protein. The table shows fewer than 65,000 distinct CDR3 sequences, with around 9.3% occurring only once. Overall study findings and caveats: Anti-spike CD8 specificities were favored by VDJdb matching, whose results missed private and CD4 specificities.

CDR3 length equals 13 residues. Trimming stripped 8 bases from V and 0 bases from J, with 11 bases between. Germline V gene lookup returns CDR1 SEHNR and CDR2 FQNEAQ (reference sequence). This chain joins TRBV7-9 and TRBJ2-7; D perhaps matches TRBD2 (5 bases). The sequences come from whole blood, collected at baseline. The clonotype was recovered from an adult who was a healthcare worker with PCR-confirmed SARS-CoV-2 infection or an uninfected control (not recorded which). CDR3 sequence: CASQPGDSYEQYF. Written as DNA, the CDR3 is TGTGCCAGCCAACCCGGGGACTCCTACGAGCAGTACTTC.